The clone carrying this T cell receptor beta chain was recorded at least ten times. Its target is unknown. Unique molecular identifiers featured in how the TCRbeta library was prepared. Using its own MiXCR run on the PCR reads, TCRdb lists one record per CDR3 protein. Among approximately 99,000 distinct CDR3 sequences listed, 5.5% to 7% were seen once. V dropped 5 bases and J dropped 5 bases, with 19 bases sitting between them. Germline V lookup: CDR1 SEHNR, CDR2 FQNEAQ (reference sequence). CDR3 length: 15 amino acids. This specimen belongs to a study of T-cell reconstitution after alpha-beta-depleted transplantation in children. Findings and caveats of the study: Several patients had high TCRbeta diversity at day 60; it came from surviving recipient T cells and thymic progenitors. Newly produced T cells mostly accounted for T-cell counts and diversity one year post-transplant. After transplant, at about two months, alpha-beta T cells were reportedly derived from several hundred expanded graft clones.

This TCR was sampled from a male patient between 2 and 10 years old who had a stem cell transplant for acute lymphoblastic leukemia, so the T cells may come from the graft donor. Sequencing was performed on PBMCs, mostly from graft donor cells, taken 360 days after TCRalphabeta/CD19-depleted stem cell transplant. The J gene is TRBJ2-7, the V gene TRBV7-9, with TRBD2 as a possible D gene (6 bases). The CDR3 sequence: CASSRPAGPVDEQYF. The CDR3 DNA reads as TGTGCCAGCAGCCGTCCGGCGGGACCGGTTGACGAGCAGTACTTC.